The clone carrying this TCR beta chain was seen a few times. Graves' hyperthyroidism showing no ophthalmopathy progression within 18 months was considered stable. The data were taken from a study of T cells in Graves' hyperthyroidism and ophthalmopathy. CDR1 is MGHRA and CDR2 is YSYEKL in the germline V gene. This CDR3 spans 15 amino acids. V was pared by 3 bases and J by 2 bases, with 14 bases between. The investigators amplified TCR beta CDR3 regions from RNA transcripts. The TCR CDR3 was amplified in a first-round RT-PCR using the HTBI primer set. TCRdb ran MiXCR on the multiplex PCR reads and lists one entry per CDR3 protein. The sample has approximately 630,000 distinct CDR3 sequences; 15% to 20% are singletons.

The receptor's source is a woman aged 25 to 45 with Graves' hyperthyroidism. V and J are TRBV4-1 and TRBJ2-7; perhaps TRBD1 as D (6 bases). The sequencing input was blood. The CDR3 DNA is TGCGCCAGCAGCCAGGAAACCGGGACACCCTACGAGCAGTACTTC. The encoded protein is CASSQETGTPYEQYF.